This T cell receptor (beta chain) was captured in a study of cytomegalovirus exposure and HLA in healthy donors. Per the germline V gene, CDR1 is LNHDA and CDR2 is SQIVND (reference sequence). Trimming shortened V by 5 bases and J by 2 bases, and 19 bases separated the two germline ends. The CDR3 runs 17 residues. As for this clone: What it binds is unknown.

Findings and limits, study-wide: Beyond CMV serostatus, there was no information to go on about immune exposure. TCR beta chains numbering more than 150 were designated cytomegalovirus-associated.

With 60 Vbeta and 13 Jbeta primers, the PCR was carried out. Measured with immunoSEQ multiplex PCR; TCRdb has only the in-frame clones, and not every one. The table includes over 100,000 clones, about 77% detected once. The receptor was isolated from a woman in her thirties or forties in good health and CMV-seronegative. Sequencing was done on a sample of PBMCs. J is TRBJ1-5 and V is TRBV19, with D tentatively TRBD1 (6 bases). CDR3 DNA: TGTGCCAGTAGTCCAAGGGGGTCAGGATCGGGCAATCAGCCCCAGCATTTT. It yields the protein CASSPRGSGSGNQPQHF.